This T cell receptor beta chain derives from a study of blood T cells in healthy people across ages. Study-wide background: Template switching captured about one barcoded beta molecule per two T cells.

The V end lost 2 bases, the J end lost 7 bases, and 14 bases lay between the germline ends. This CDR3 comprises 15 residues. The germline gives CDR1 SEHNR, CDR2 FQNEAQ (reference sequence). The study's findings and limits: Strong correlation existed between TCR beta diversity and naive T cell percentage. Both naive CD4+ cell counts and diversity were greater in long-lived donors than in aged donors.

Using a J-beta primer mix together with a sample-barcoded 5' primer, a second PCR was run for roughly 7 to 11 cycles. Each cDNA molecule was tagged by a template-switch adaptor that had 12 random nucleotides. TCRdb reprocessed the 5' RACE reads with MiXCR, giving one entry per CDR3 protein. Of hundreds of thousands of distinct CDR3 sequences listed, roughly 56% are singletons. On this clonotype itself: What it recognizes is unknown.

This TCR derives from a middle-aged man in good health. The rearrangement joins TRBV7-9 to TRBJ1-4; D is possibly TRBD1 (5 bases). Material: blood. DNA of the CDR3: TGTGCCAGCAGCTTACCGCAGGGAAGTGTTGAAAAACTGTTTTTT. This translates into CASSLPQGSVEKLFF. The full variable domain, in which reference TRBV7-9 and TRBJ1-4 provide the parts outside the CDR3, is DTGVSQNPRHKITKRGQNVTFRCDPISEHNRLYWYRQTLGQGPEFLTYFQNEAQLEKSRLLSDRFSAERPKGSFSTLEIQRTEQGDSAMYLCASSLPQGSVEKLFFGSGTQLSVL.